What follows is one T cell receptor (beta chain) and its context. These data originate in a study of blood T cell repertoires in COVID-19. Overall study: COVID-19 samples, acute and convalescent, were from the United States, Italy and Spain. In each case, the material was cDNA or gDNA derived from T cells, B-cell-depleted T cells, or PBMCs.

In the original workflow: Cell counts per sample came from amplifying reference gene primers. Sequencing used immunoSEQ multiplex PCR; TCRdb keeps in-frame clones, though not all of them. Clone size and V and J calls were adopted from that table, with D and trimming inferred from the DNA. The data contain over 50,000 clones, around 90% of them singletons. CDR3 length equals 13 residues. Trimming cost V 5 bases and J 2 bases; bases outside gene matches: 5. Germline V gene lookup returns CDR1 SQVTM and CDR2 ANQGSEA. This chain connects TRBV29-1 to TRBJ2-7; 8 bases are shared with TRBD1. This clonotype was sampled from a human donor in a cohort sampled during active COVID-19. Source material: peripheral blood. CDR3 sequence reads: CSVHETGAYEQYF. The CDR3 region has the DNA TGCAGCGTTCATGAGACAGGGGCCTACGAGCAGTACTTC.